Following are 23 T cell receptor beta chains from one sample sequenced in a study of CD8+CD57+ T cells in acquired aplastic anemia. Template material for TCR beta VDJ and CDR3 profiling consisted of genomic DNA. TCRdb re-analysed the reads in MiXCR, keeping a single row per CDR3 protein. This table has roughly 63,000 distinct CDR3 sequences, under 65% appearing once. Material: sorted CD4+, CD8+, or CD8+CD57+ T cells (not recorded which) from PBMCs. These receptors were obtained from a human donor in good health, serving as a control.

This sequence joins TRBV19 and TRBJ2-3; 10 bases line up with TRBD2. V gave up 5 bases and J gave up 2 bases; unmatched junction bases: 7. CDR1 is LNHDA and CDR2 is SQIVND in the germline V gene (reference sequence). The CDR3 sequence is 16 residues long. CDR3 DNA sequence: TGTGCCAGTAGTGTCGGGACTAGCGAGATCACAGATACGCAGTATTTT. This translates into CASSVGTSEITDTQYF.

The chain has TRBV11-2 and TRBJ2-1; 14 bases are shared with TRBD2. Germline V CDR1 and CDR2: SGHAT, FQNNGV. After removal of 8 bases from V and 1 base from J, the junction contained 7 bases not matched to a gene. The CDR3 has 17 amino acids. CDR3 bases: TGTGCCAGCGGCTGGACTAGCGGGGGGACTTCCTACAATGAGCAGTTCTTC. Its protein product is CASGWTSGGTSYNEQFF.

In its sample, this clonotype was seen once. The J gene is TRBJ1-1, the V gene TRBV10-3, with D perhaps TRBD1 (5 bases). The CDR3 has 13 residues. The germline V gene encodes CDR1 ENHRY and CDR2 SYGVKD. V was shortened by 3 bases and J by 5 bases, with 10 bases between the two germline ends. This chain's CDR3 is CAISDQGWTEAFF. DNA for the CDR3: TGTGCCATCAGTGATCAGGGTTGGACTGAAGCTTTCTTT.

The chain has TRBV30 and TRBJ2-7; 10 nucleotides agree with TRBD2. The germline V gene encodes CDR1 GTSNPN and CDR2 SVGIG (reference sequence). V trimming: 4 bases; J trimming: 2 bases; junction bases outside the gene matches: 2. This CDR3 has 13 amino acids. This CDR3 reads CAWTSGSAYEQYF. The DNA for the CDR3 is TGTGCCTGGACTAGCGGGAGTGCCTACGAGCAGTACTTC. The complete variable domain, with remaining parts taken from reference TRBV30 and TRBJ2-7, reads SQTIHQWPATLVQPVGSPLSLECTVEGTSNPNLYWYRQAAGRGLQLLFYSVGIGQISSEVPQNLSASRPQDRQFILSSKKLLLSDSGFYLCAWTSGSAYEQYFGPGTRLTVT.

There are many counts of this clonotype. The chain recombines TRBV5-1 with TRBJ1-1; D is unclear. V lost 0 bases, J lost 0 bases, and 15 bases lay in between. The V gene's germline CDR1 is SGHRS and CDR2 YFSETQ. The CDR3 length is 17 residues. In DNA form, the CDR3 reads TGCGCCAGCAGCTTGGTTCCGAGGTTTATGGTGAACACTGAAGCTTTCTTT. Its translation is CASSLVPRFMVNTEAFF.

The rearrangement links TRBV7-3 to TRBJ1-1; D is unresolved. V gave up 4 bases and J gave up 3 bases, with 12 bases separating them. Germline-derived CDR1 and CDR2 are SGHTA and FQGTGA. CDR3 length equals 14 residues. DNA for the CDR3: TGTGCCAGCAGCTCCTCGACACTAGACACTGAAGCTTTCTTT. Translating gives CASSSSTLDTEAFF.

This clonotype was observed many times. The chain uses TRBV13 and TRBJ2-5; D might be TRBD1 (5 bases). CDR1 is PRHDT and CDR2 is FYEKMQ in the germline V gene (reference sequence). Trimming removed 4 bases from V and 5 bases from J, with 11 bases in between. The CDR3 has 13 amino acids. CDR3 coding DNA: TGTGCCAGCAGCTCAGGGATGTTGGAGACCCAGTACTTC. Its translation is CASSSGMLETQYF. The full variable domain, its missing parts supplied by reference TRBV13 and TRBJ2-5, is AAGVIQSPRHLIKEKRETATLKCYPIPRHDTVYWYQQGPGQDPQFLISFYEKMQSDKGSIPDRFSAQQFSDYHSELNMSSLELGDSALYFCASSSGMLETQYFGPGTRLLVL.

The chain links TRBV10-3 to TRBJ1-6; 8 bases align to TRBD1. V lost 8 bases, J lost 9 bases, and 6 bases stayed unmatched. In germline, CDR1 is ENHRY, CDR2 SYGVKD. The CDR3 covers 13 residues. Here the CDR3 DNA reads TGTGCCATCGCGATACAGGGGGGTTCACCCCTCCACTTT. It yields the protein CAIAIQGGSPLHF.

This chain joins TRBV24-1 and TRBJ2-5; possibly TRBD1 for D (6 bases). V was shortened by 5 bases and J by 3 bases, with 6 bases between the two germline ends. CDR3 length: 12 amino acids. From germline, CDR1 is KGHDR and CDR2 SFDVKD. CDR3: CATSGTEETQYF. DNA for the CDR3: TGTGCCACCAGTGGGACAGAAGAGACCCAGTACTTC.

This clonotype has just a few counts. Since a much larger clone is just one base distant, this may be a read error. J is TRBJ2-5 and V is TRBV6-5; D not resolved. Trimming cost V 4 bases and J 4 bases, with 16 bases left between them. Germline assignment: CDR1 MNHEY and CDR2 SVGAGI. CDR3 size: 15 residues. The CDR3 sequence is CASSSTGLIGETQYF. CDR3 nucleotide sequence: TGTGCCAGCAGTTCGACTGGCCTGATAGGAGAGACCCAGTACTTC.

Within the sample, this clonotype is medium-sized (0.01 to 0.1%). Here the CDR3 DNA reads TGCAGCGTTGATTTGCGTCTAGCGGGGGGGGGTCAGTTCTTC. It yields the protein CSVDLRLAGGGQFF. The rearrangement joins TRBV29-1 to TRBJ2-1, with TRBD2 matching over 12 bases. V dropped 3 bases and J dropped 13; count of bases not matched to a gene: 10. The CDR3 is made up of 14 amino acids. Germline values: CDR1 SQVTM, CDR2 ANQGSEA.

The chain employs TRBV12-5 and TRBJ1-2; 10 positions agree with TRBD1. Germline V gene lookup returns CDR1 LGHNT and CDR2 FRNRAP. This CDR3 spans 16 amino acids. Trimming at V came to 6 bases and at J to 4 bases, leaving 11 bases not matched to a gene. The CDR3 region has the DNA TGTGCTAGTGGCCTATTACCGGGACAGGGGAGCTATGGCTACACCTTC. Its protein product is CASGLLPGQGSYGYTF.

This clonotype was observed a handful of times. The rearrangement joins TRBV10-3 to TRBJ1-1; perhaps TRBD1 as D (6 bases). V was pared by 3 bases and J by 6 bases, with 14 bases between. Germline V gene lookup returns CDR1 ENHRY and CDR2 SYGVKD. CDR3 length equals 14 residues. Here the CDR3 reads CAISDTGPSAEAFF. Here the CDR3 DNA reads TGTGCCATCAGTGACACAGGGCCGAGCGCTGAAGCTTTCTTT.

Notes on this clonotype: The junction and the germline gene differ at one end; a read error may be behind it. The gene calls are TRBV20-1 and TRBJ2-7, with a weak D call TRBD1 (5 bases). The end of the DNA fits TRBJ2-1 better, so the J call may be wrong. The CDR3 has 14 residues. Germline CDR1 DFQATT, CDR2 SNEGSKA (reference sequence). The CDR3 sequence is CSATRRDSYNEQFF. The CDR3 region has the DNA TGTAGTGCTACACGCAGGGACTCCTACAATGAGCAGTTCTTC.

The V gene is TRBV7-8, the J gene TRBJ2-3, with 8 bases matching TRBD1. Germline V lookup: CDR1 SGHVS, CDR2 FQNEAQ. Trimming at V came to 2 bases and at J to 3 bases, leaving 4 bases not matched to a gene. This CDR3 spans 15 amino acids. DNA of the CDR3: TGTGCCAGCAGCTTAAAGGACAGGGAAACAGATACGCAGTATTTT. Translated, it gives CASSLKDRETDTQYF.

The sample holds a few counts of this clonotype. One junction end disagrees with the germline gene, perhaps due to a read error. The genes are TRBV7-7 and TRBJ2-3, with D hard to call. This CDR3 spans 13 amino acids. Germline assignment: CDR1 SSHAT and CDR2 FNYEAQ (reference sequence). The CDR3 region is CASSSDTADTQYF. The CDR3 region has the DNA TGTGCTAGCAGCTCCGACACGGCAGATACGCAGTATTTT.

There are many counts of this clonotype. CDR3 in DNA: TGTGCCAGCAGCCCCTGGACTAGCGGGAGGTACCAAGAGACCCAGTACTTC. Protein: CASSPWTSGRYQETQYF. The rearrangement uses TRBV7-9 and TRBJ2-5; the match to TRBD2 covers 14 bases. The trim removed 5 bases at V and 0 bases at J, leaving 5 bases unmatched. The CDR3 extends over 17 amino acids. Germline lookup yields CDR1 SEHNR and CDR2 FQNEAQ (reference sequence). Full variable domain (missing parts from reference TRBV7-9 and TRBJ2-5): DTGVSQNPRHKITKRGQNVTFRCDPISEHNRLYWYRQTLGQGPEFLTYFQNEAQLEKSRLLSDRFSAERPKGSFSTLEIQRTEQGDSAMYLCASSPWTSGRYQETQYFGPGTRLLVL.

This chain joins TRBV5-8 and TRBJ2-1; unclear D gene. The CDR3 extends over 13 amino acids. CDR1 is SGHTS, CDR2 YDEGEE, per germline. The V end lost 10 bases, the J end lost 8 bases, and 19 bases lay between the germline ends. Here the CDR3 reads CARNLVQSHEQFF. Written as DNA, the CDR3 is TGTGCCCGCAACTTGGTACAGTCGCATGAGCAGTTCTTC.

The CDR3 DNA reads TGCAGTGCTAGCGGGGGCCCGGGGGAGCTGAGGGAGACCCAGTACTTC. Amino acids: CSASGGPGELRETQYF. The chain links TRBV20-1 to TRBJ2-5; either TRBD1 or TRBD2 may fit D (6 bases each). Germline V gene lookup returns CDR1 DFQATT and CDR2 SNEGSKA (reference sequence). The V gene lost 3 bases and the J gene lost 5 bases, with 22 bases spanning the gap. The CDR3 contains 16 residues.

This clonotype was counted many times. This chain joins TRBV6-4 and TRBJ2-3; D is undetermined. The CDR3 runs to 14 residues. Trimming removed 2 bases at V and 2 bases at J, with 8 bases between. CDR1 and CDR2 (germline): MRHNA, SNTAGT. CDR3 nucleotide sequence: TGTGCCAGCAGTGACGGGCCCTACACAGATACGCAGTATTTT. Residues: CASSDGPYTDTQYF.

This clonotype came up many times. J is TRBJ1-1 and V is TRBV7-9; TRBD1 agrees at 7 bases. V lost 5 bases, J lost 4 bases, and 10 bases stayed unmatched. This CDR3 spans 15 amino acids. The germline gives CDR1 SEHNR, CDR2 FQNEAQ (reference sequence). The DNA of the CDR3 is TGTGCCAGCAGCCTAAGGTATGACAGGGTCACTGAAGCTTTCTTT. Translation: CASSLRYDRVTEAFF. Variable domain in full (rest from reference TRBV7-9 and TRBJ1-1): DTGVSQNPRHKITKRGQNVTFRCDPISEHNRLYWYRQTLGQGPEFLTYFQNEAQLEKSRLLSDRFSAERPKGSFSTLEIQRTEQGDSAMYLCASSLRYDRVTEAFFGQGTRLTVV.

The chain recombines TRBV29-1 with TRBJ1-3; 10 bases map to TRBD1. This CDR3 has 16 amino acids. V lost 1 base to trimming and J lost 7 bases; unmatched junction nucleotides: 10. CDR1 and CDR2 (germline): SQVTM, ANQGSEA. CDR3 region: CSVEGTGGKFWNTIYF. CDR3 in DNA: TGCAGCGTTGAAGGGACAGGGGGGAAATTTTGGAACACCATATATTTT.

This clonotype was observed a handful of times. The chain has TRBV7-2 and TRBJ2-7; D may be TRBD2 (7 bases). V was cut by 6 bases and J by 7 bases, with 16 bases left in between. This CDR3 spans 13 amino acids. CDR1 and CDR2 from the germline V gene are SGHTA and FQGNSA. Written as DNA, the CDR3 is TGTGCCAGCAGGGTTGCGGGGGCTGGGGAGCAGTACTTC. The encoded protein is CASRVAGAGEQYF.